The clone carrying this T cell receptor (beta chain) was seen a few times. Its target is unknown. The entry originates in a study of blood T cells in healthy people across ages. The germline CDR1 and CDR2 sequences are LGHDT and YNNKEL (reference sequence). The V end lost 1 base, the J end lost 2 bases, and 8 bases lay between the germline ends. The CDR3 consists of 14 residues. Study-level points and caveats: A roughly linear fall in TCR beta diversity per million T cells was seen with increasing age.

A J-beta primer mix and a sample-barcoded 5' primer were used in a second PCR of roughly 6 to 12 cycles. TCRdb itself ran the 5' RACE reads through MiXCR, one entry per CDR3 protein. The data hold approximately 780,000 distinct CDR3 sequences, with about 26% observed a single time. This sample also belongs to another study, concerning T cells of mothers and their children. That publication notes: A few healthy Caucasian mothers gave samples, and so did their six children. Overlap measured in related mother-child pairs was slightly, non-significantly higher than in unrelated pairs.

The V and J genes are TRBV3-1 and TRBJ2-5, with D perhaps TRBD2 (5 bases). The sample consisted of blood. The receptor's source is a boy younger than 18 in good health. CDR3: CASSQADFQETQYF. The CDR3 DNA reads TGTGCCAGCAGCCAAGCGGACTTTCAAGAGACCCAGTACTTC.